The 20 T cell receptor beta chains in this list originate from one sample, sequenced in a study of T cells in Graves' hyperthyroidism and ophthalmopathy. Amplification targeted TCR beta CDR3 regions from RNA transcripts. HTBI primers drove first-round RT-PCR of the TCR CDR3. TCRdb fed the multiplex PCR reads into MiXCR, producing one record per CDR3 protein. The sample shows around 690,000 distinct CDR3 sequences, roughly 20% of them seen only once. Sequencing used blood. Receptors were obtained from a man younger than 45 with Graves' ophthalmopathy.

This clonotype occurred many times. The chain joins TRBV5-1 to TRBJ1-1, with D tentatively TRBD1 (5 bases). The V end lost 0 bases, the J end lost 6 bases, and 15 bases lay between the germline ends. The CDR3 is 15 residues long. Germline loops: CDR1 SGHRS, CDR2 YFSETQ. The CDR3 here is CASSLATGGSAEAFF. The CDR3 DNA reads TGCGCCAGCAGCTTGGCCACGGGGGGTTCGGCTGAAGCTTTCTTT.

Only a few counts were recorded for this clonotype. The V call is TRBV10-3, the J call TRBJ1-5; TRBD1 aligns across 10 bases. With 8 bases clipped from V and 3 bases from J, the junction kept 4 bases outside the gene matches. There are 14 residues in the CDR3. Germline CDR1 is ENHRY and CDR2 is SYGVKD. The CDR3 nucleotides are TGTGCCATCTCCGGGACAGGGGTCAATCAGCCCCAGCATTTT. Protein sequence: CAISGTGVNQPQHF.

The table lists this clonotype with many counts. The rearrangement links TRBV28 to TRBJ2-7; 9 bases align to TRBD2. Germline V gene lookup returns CDR1 MDHEN and CDR2 SYDVKM. The trim removed 3 bases at V and 3 bases at J, leaving 12 bases unmatched. The CDR3 runs to 17 residues. The CDR3 nucleotides read TGTGCCAGCAGTTTCTCGTCGGTAGGAGCGGGAGGCTACGAGCAGTACTTC. Translation: CASSFSSVGAGGYEQYF.

The sample holds many counts of this clonotype. This chain links TRBV28 with TRBJ1-4, with a possible D match to TRBD1 (5 bases). The CDR3 spans 15 residues. CDR1 and CDR2 from the germline V gene are MDHEN and SYDVKM. With 5 bases removed from V and 4 bases from J, the gap between germline ends came to 14 bases. The CDR3 DNA follows: TGTGCCAGCAGTGCCGCGGGACGGGATAATGAAAAACTGTTTTTT. This sequence encodes CASSAAGRDNEKLFF.

This clonotype was detected only a few times. This rearrangement joins TRBV15 to TRBJ1-1, with TRBD1 matching 11 bases. J gave up 6 bases and V 7 bases, and 13 bases lay outside the gene matches. The CDR3 length is 16 residues. Germline CDR1 reads LNHNV; CDR2 reads YYDKDF (reference sequence). The DNA for the CDR3 is TGTGCCACCACCAGGGGAACACCGGGACAGGGGGCTGAAGCTTTCTTT. It specifies CATTRGTPGQGAEAFF.

The rearrangement joins TRBV20-1 to TRBJ2-7; the D gene is possibly TRBD1 (6 bases). The germline V gene encodes CDR1 DFQATT and CDR2 SNEGSKA (reference sequence). V lost 0 bases and J lost 0, with 9 bases in between. This CDR3 is built from 14 residues. The CDR3 DNA follows: TGCAGTGCTAGAGACGACAGGAACTCCTACGAGCAGTACTTC. Translation gives CSARDDRNSYEQYF.

The sample holds a few counts of this clonotype. The chain couples TRBV28 to TRBJ2-7; 7 positions match TRBD1. V was pared by 6 bases and J by 2 bases, with 10 bases of the junction left unmatched. The CDR3 sequence is 15 residues long. CDR1 and CDR2 from the germline V gene are MDHEN and SYDVKM. The CDR3 spells CASSLGQDVTYEQYF. For the CDR3, the DNA is TGTGCCAGCAGCCTTGGACAGGACGTCACCTACGAGCAGTACTTC.

This chain links TRBV10-3 with TRBJ1-2, with TRBD1 as a possible D gene (5 bases). V dropped 3 bases and J dropped 4 bases, with 18 bases sitting between them. In germline, CDR1 is ENHRY, CDR2 SYGVKD. This CDR3 has 16 amino acids. The CDR3 DNA follows: TGTGCCATCAGTGACAATCTGGGGGAGGGAAGCTATGGCTACACCTTC. Amino acids: CAISDNLGEGSYGYTF.

The chain is built from TRBV6-1 and TRBJ1-5, with a tentative D call TRBD1 (5 bases). The CDR3 runs to 15 residues. Trimming took off 4 bases at V and 3 bases at J, with 13 bases between the two ends. Germline V CDR1 and CDR2: MNHNS, SASEGT. CDR3 DNA: TGTGCCAGCAGTGCCCGGGACGGCGCCAATCAGCCCCAGCATTTT. Amino acid sequence: CASSARDGANQPQHF.

This clonotype was detected ten times or more. This chain connects TRBV7-8 to TRBJ1-5, with TRBD1 identical over 8 bases. This CDR3 comprises 15 residues. Germline CDR1 is SGHVS and CDR2 is FQNEAQ. V was clipped by 5 bases and J by 7 bases; unmatched bases: 10. CDR3 DNA: TGTGCCAGCAGCACAGGGGGGGGGAAGGGACAGCCCCAGCATTTT. Translating it yields CASSTGGGKGQPQHF. The full variable domain, in which reference TRBV7-8 and TRBJ1-5 provide the parts outside the CDR3, is GAGVSQSPRYKVAKRGQDVALRCDPISGHVSLFWYQQALGQGPEFLTYFQNEAQLDKSGLPSDRFFAERPEGSVSTLKIQRTQQEDSAVYLCASSTGGGKGQPQHFGDGTRLSIL.

This chain joins TRBV20-1 and TRBJ2-5, with 11 bases lining up with TRBD2. V was clipped by 6 bases and J by 6 bases; unmatched bases: 12. CDR3 length: 15 residues. The germline gives CDR1 DFQATT, CDR2 SNEGSKA (reference sequence). The CDR3 DNA reads as TGCAGTGCGTTGGGGGTGACTAGCGGGATAAAGACCCAGTACTTC. This gives the protein CSALGVTSGIKTQYF.

The V gene is TRBV6-5, the J gene TRBJ2-5; D is unresolved. V lost 0 bases and J lost 6, with 14 bases in between. The CDR3 has 15 amino acids. Germline V lookup: CDR1 MNHEY, CDR2 SVGAGI. The CDR3 here is CASSYSDGSSKTQYF. The CDR3 nucleotides are TGTGCCAGCAGTTACTCGGATGGTTCCAGCAAGACCCAGTACTTC.

This clonotype was detected many times. V gene TRBV7-2 combines with J gene TRBJ2-4; tentative D call: TRBD2 (6 bases). Germline V gene lookup returns CDR1 SGHTA and CDR2 FQGNSA. The CDR3 loop spans 14 amino acids. V was trimmed by 5 bases and J by 0 bases, leaving 8 bases between them. CDR3 protein: CASSPGLAKNIQYF. The CDR3 DNA sequence: TGTGCCAGCAGCCCGGGACTAGCCAAAAACATTCAGTACTTC.

This clonotype was counted only a few times. V usage is TRBV9 and J usage is TRBJ2-3; TRBD1 or TRBD2 may be the D gene (5 bases each). Per the germline V gene, CDR1 is SGDLS and CDR2 is YYNGEE. This CDR3 has 16 residues. Trimming removed 0 bases at V and 2 bases at J, with 13 bases between. For the CDR3, the DNA is TGTGCCAGCAGCGTAGGAGCTAGCAGGGTCACAGATACGCAGTATTTT. It is translated as CASSVGASRVTDTQYF. The variable domain in full, with the rest retrieved from reference TRBV9 and TRBJ2-3, is DSGVTQTPKHLITATGQRVTLRCSPRSGDLSVYWYQQSLDQGLQFLIQYYNGEERAKGNILERFSAQQFPDLHSELNLSSLELGDSALYFCASSVGASRVTDTQYFGPGTRLTVL.

The rearrangement links TRBV7-9 to TRBJ1-4, with TRBD1 identical over 12 bases. Germline V gives CDR1 SEHNR, CDR2 FQNEAQ (reference sequence). The junction had 6 bases not matched to a gene; V was cut back by 5 bases and J by 2 bases. This CDR3 region has 17 residues. This CDR3 is CASSPGQGAWTNEKLFF. The CDR3 DNA is TGTGCCAGCAGCCCGGGACAGGGGGCATGGACTAATGAAAAACTGTTTTTT.

This clonotype was seen more than once but under ten times. The V call is TRBV7-6, the J call TRBJ2-1; D is perhaps TRBD1 or TRBD2 (5 bases each). The length of the CDR3 is 14 residues. Trimming took 6 bases from V and 4 from J, leaving 13 bases between them. Germline values: CDR1 SGHVS, CDR2 FNYEAQ. CDR3 loop: CASRSGTGYNEQFF. CDR3 DNA sequence: TGTGCCAGCAGATCCGGGACGGGTTACAATGAGCAGTTCTTC.

This clonotype was seen more than once but under ten times. The chain is built from TRBV29-1 and TRBJ1-5; 12 bases are shared with TRBD1. This CDR3 comprises 14 residues. V shed 3 bases and J 6 bases; nucleotides not matched to a gene: 3. The V gene's germline CDR1 is SQVTM and CDR2 ANQGSEA. CDR3 protein: CSVDGTGGFQPQHF. CDR3 in DNA: TGCAGCGTTGACGGGACAGGGGGCTTTCAGCCCCAGCATTTT.

The chain uses TRBV14 and TRBJ2-3; D unresolved. This CDR3 contains 14 residues. Trimming pared 0 bases from V and 6 bases from J, leaving 10 bases between. Germline loops: CDR1 SGHDN, CDR2 FVKESK. The CDR3 is CASSQDIVQDTQYF. The CDR3 DNA is TGTGCCAGCAGCCAAGATATTGTTCAGGATACGCAGTATTTT.

Only a few counts were recorded for this clonotype. The V gene is TRBV9, the J gene TRBJ2-3, with 9 bases aligning to TRBD2. Losses at the gene ends were 4 bases for V and 1 base for J; bases not matched to a gene: 7. CDR1 is SGDLS and CDR2 is YYNGEE in the germline V gene. The CDR3 is made up of 16 amino acids. CDR3 sequence reads: CASSPLAGVGTDTQYF. In nucleotides, the CDR3 is TGTGCCAGCAGCCCCTTAGCGGGAGTCGGCACAGATACGCAGTATTTT.

As for this clonotype: The junction shows a germline mismatch at one end, possibly a read error. The chain recombines TRBV7-3 with TRBJ1-1, with no clear D. The CDR3 has 13 residues. Germline values: CDR1 SGHTA, CDR2 FQGTGA. The CDR3 sequence is CASGEAANTGAFF. The CDR3 bases are TGTGCCAGCGGGGAGGCGGCGAACACTGGAGCTTTCTTT. Combining the CDR3 with reference TRBV7-3 and TRBJ1-1 gives the whole variable domain GAGVSQTPSNKVTEKGKYVELRCDPISGHTALYWYRQSLGQGPEFLIYFQGTGAADDSGLPNDRFFAVRPEGSVSTLKIQRTERGDSAVYLCASGEAANTGAFFGQGTRLTVV.